This T cell receptor beta chain was identified during a study of shared clonotypes between healthy human individuals. Whole-study results and caveats: The study found lower generation probabilities in non-shared clonotypes than in those shared by all four donors.

Only in-frame clones appear in the TCRdb table, and some are missing; sequencing was by immunoSEQ multiplex PCR. The sample gives hundreds of thousands of clones, 98% of which show up once; around 0.3% is in the top ten. CDR3 length: 15 residues. The germline gives CDR1 LGHNT, CDR2 FRNRAP. Trimming removed 3 bases from V and 5 bases from J; junction bases left unmatched: 5. Naive CD8 cells lacked CD45RO, underwent positive selection for CCR7 and left out terminally differentiated effector memory CD45RA+ cells. Donors had no recently reported acute infections or vaccinations and were HIV-negative. A word on this clone: The target antigen is unknown.

The TCR was taken from a man under 40 in good health. The source material was naive CD8+ T cells sorted from blood. The chain has TRBV12-5 and TRBJ2-5, with 11 nucleotides matching TRBD2. The CDR3: CASGFGTSGGETQYF. The CDR3 DNA sequence: TGTGCTAGTGGTTTCGGGACTAGCGGAGGGGAGACCCAGTACTTC.